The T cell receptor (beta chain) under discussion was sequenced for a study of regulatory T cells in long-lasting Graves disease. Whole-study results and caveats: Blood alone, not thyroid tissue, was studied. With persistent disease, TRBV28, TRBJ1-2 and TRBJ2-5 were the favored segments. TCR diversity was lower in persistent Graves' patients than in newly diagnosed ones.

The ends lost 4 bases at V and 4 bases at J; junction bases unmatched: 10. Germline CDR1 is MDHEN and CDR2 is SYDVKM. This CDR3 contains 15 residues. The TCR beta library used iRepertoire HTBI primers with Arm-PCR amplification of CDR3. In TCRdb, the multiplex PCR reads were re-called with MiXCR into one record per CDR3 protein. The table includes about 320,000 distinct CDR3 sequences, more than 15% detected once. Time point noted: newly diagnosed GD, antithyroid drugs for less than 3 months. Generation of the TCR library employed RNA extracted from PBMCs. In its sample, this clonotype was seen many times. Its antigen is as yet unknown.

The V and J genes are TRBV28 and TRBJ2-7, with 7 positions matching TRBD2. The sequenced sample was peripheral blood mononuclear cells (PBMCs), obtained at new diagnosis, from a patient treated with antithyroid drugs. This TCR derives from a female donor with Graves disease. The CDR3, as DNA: TGTGCCAGCAGTTCCGGGGGAGGGAGACAATACGAGCAGTACTTC. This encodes CASSSGGGRQYEQYF.